This T cell receptor (delta chain) appears in the sequencing data of a study of Vδ1+ human thymocytes. Points from the study as a whole: Highly polyclonal TRG and TRD repertoires with Gaussian CDR3 length distributions appeared in thymus. Bulk data may be misread because of unexpected Vdelta2 sequences.

The V gene's germline CDR1 is TSWWSYY and CDR2 QGS. V trimming: 2 bases; J trimming: 0 bases; junction bases outside the gene matches: 17. This CDR3 is built from 21 residues. Extracted RNA was reverse transcribed into cDNA. CDR3 amplicons came from multiplex PCR with pooled V-gene forward and constant-region reverse primers. TCRdb reapplied CATT to the multiplex PCR reads. The sample has roughly 76,000 delta-chain clones, around 34% seen once; the top ten hold 0.2% to 0.3%. This clone was picked up a small number of times. The antigen remains unidentified. The chain uses TRDV1 and TRDJ2; 8 bases align to TRDD3. Sequencing used Vdelta1+ gamma-delta thymocytes from the thymus. The subset is: FACS-sorted CD3+ TCRalphabeta- TCRVdelta1+ TCRVdelta2- thymocytes. The receptor's source is a boy younger than two who had congenital heart surgery. CDR3 loop: CALGEETGDTEGGALTAQLFF. CDR3 nucleotides: TGTGCTCTTGGGGAAGAGACCGGGGATACAGAGGGGGGAGCTTTGACAGCACAACTCTTCTTT.